One and the same sample provided the 27 T cell receptor beta chains below, sequenced in a study of shared clonotypes between healthy human individuals (TCRdb year 2020). Library generation was performed with the immunoSEQ multiplex PCR assay. Not all clones reach the TCRdb copy of this immuneACCESS table, which keeps in-frame sequences only. Checked studies attribute under half of the gap to unresolved V genes and leave the rest unexplained. Here the sample has fewer than 850,000 clones; 90% to 97% occur a single time. The ten largest clones capture less than 0.25% of the sample. CD8 naive samples were CD45RO-negative cells positively selected for CCR7, giving a CD45RA+CCR7+ population that excluded TemRA cells. Sample: naive CD8+ T cells sorted from blood. This specimen's cell subset or site label, interpreted: CD45RA+CCR7+. The receptors were sampled from a man aged 25-40 years in good health.

In this sample, this clone turned up once. The V gene is TRBV11-2, the J gene TRBJ2-5, with a tentative D call TRBD2 (6 bases). The CDR3 loop spans 14 amino acids. V was trimmed by 8 bases and J by 2 bases, leaving 15 bases between them. Germline values: CDR1 SGHAT, CDR2 FQNNGV. In DNA, the CDR3 is TGTGCCAGCTCGGGGGAGAACTATCAAGAGACCCAGTACTTC. The encoded protein is CASSGENYQETQYF.

The genes are TRBV14 and TRBJ2-7; the D is unclear. The CDR3 runs to 13 residues. Germline CDR1 and CDR2: SGHDN and FVKESK. V shed 4 bases and J shed 3 bases, with 10 bases lying between them. The CDR3 spells CASSPRPGYEQYF. DNA of the CDR3: TGTGCCAGCAGCCCTCGACCTGGCTACGAGCAGTACTTC.

This sequence joins TRBV25-1 and TRBJ2-3, with unresolved D. Trimming took off 2 bases at V and 6 bases at J, with 15 bases between the two ends. Per germline, CDR1 MGHDK and CDR2 SYGVNS. The CDR3 is 15 residues long. CDR3 sequence: CASSEIYGSPDTQYF. The DNA for the CDR3 is TGTGCCAGCAGTGAAATCTATGGGTCCCCCGATACGCAGTATTTT.

The gene calls are TRBV7-2 and TRBJ2-1; D may match TRBD1 or TRBD2 (6 bases each). V lost 5 bases and J 5 bases, leaving 16 bases between the germline ends. Germline loops: CDR1 SGHTA, CDR2 FQGNSA. The CDR3 extends over 15 amino acids. The CDR3 coding sequence is TGTGCCAGCAGCCCCGGGGGCCTTATGAACAATGAGCAGTTCTTC. It encodes CASSPGGLMNNEQFF.

This clone was seen a single time. The chain couples TRBV11-2 to TRBJ2-5; 9 bases agree with TRBD1. Unmatched junction bases numbered 6, after V lost 5 bases and J lost 5 bases. In germline, CDR1 is SGHAT, CDR2 FQNNGV. CDR3 length: 14 residues. CDR3 protein: CASSLTGGEETQYF. In DNA, the CDR3 is TGTGCCAGCAGCCTGACAGGGGGGGAGGAGACCCAGTACTTC.

The chain recombines TRBV29-1 with TRBJ2-3; 8 nucleotides line up with TRBD2. CDR1 and CDR2 (germline): SQVTM, ANQGSEA. The junction had 7 bases not matched to a gene; V was cut back by 0 bases and J by 2 bases. The CDR3 is made up of 16 amino acids. The CDR3 is CSVEDPRGRFTDTQYF. The CDR3 DNA sequence: TGCAGCGTTGAAGATCCTCGCGGGAGGTTCACAGATACGCAGTATTTT.

The rearrangement links TRBV6-5 to TRBJ1-1; a possible D gene is TRBD1 (5 bases). Germline CDR1 MNHEY, CDR2 SVGAGI. Trimming took off 2 bases at V and 5 bases at J, with 9 bases between the two ends. CDR3 length: 13 residues. The CDR3 sequence: CASSYVRGTEAFF. The CDR3 DNA reads as TGTGCCAGCAGTTACGTACGGGGGACTGAAGCTTTCTTT.

This chain links TRBV27 with TRBJ2-7; D remains ambiguous. V was cut by 5 bases and J by 7 bases, with 18 bases left in between. This CDR3 region has 14 residues. CDR1 and CDR2 from the germline V gene are MNHEY and SMNVEV (reference sequence). Written as DNA, the CDR3 is TGTGCCAGCAGTCCGAATCCCGGGCCGCGGGAGCAGTACTTC. It encodes CASSPNPGPREQYF.

This chain links TRBV12-1 with TRBJ2-7; the table's TRBD2 call for D was not verified on the DNA. TRBV12-1 counts as a pseudogene. The CDR3 covers 11 residues. The CDR3 coding sequence is TGTGCCAGCTCCTTCTCCTACGAGCAGTACTTC. Residues: CASSFSYEQYF.

CDR3 nucleotides: TGTGCCAGCAGCGAGGACAGTGTAAACGAGCAGTACTTC. It yields the protein CASSEDSVNEQYF. This sequence joins TRBV7-9 and TRBJ2-7, with D possibly TRBD1 on 6 matching bases. The V gene's germline CDR1 is SEHNR and CDR2 FQNEAQ (reference sequence). V lost 5 bases, J lost 5 bases, and 13 bases lay in between. The CDR3 consists of 13 residues.

The rearrangement joins TRBV6-5 to TRBJ2-7; the D gene could be TRBD1 or TRBD2 (5 bases each). Germline-derived CDR1 and CDR2 are MNHEY and SVGAGI. The CDR3 spans 13 residues. V lost 0 bases to trimming and J lost 6 bases, with 9 bases between them. The CDR3 DNA is TGTGCCAGCAGTTACTCGAAGAGGGGCGAGCAGTACTTC. Amino acid sequence: CASSYSKRGEQYF.

The gene calls are TRBV7-2 and TRBJ2-2, with D perhaps TRBD1 (6 bases). There are 18 residues in the CDR3. Trimming removed 3 bases from V and 0 bases from J, with 17 bases in between. The germline gives CDR1 SGHTA, CDR2 FQGNSA. CDR3 loop: CASSLNLRTATNTGELFF. The CDR3 bases are TGTGCCAGCAGCTTGAACCTCCGGACAGCCACGAACACCGGGGAGCTGTTTTTT.

The chain employs TRBV7-6 and TRBJ1-1; weak D call: TRBD1 (5 bases). Between the trimmed V and J ends, which lost 7 bases and 3 bases, there was a span of 15 bases. Looked up from germline, CDR1 is SGHVS and CDR2 is FNYEAQ. The CDR3 length is 14 residues. CDR3: CASNQGPGDTEAFF. CDR3 nucleotides: TGTGCCAGCAACCAGGGCCCCGGGGACACTGAAGCTTTCTTT.

J is TRBJ1-2 and V is TRBV4-1; D unresolved. The V and J ends lost 1 base and 3 bases respectively, with 12 bases between them. The germline CDR1 and CDR2 sequences are MGHRA and YSYEKL. The CDR3 is 15 residues long. The CDR3 nucleotides read TGCGCCAGCAGCCAAGGGCCCCTTGGGGACTATGGCTACACCTTC. Amino acid sequence: CASSQGPLGDYGYTF.

Notes on this clone: Other DNA sequences of this sample code for an identical CDR3. This chain connects TRBV7-9 to TRBJ2-2; D gene unclear. Germline assignment: CDR1 SEHNR and CDR2 FQNEAQ (reference sequence). V was cut by 3 bases and J by 5 bases, with 1 base left in between. This CDR3 has 11 amino acids. The CDR3 here is CASSFTGELFF. The CDR3, as DNA: TGTGCCAGCAGCTTTACCGGGGAGCTGTTTTTT.

J is TRBJ2-7 and V is TRBV27; 8 bases fit TRBD2. This CDR3 comprises 15 residues. Germline V gives CDR1 MNHEY, CDR2 SMNVEV (reference sequence). V shed 5 bases, J shed 3 bases, and the junction held 9 bases outside the gene matches. The CDR3 sequence is CASSPRDSGIYEQYF. The CDR3 DNA follows: TGTGCCAGCAGTCCCCGGGATAGCGGGATCTACGAGCAGTACTTC.

This clone has just one count. The chain is built from TRBV27 and TRBJ2-2; a weak D match, TRBD1 (6 bases). This CDR3 has 13 residues. Trimming removed 0 bases at V and 7 bases at J, with 6 bases between. Germline V gene data show CDR1 as MNHEY and CDR2 as SMNVEV (reference sequence). The CDR3 loop is CASSLSRGGELFF. The DNA for the CDR3 is TGTGCCAGCAGTTTATCCAGGGGCGGGGAGCTGTTTTTT.

The V call is TRBV4-2, the J call TRBJ1-3; D is unclear. The germline CDR1 and CDR2 sequences are LGHNA and YNFKEQ. This CDR3 is 15 amino acids long. Trimming cost V 0 bases and J 0 bases, with 6 bases left between them. This chain's CDR3 is CASSQEHSSGNTIYF. CDR3 coding DNA: TGTGCCAGCAGCCAAGAGCACAGCTCTGGAAACACCATATATTTT.

This clone occurred once. Other DNA sequences in this specimen translate into the identical CDR3. This chain connects TRBV6-6 to TRBJ2-7; unclear D gene. Trimming removed 5 bases from V and 3 bases from J, with 2 bases in between. CDR3 length equals 10 residues. Germline CDR1 reads MNHNY; CDR2 reads SVGAGI (reference sequence). CDR3 in amino acids: CASSGYEQYF. The CDR3 nucleotides are TGTGCCAGCAGTGGCTACGAGCAGTACTTC.

The CDR3: CASSLHSNTGELFF. In nucleotides, the CDR3 is TGTGCCAGCAGCTTACACTCTAACACCGGGGAGCTGTTTTTT. V and J are TRBV7-3 and TRBJ2-2, with D hard to call. Trimming stripped 2 bases from V and 2 bases from J, with 6 bases between. Germline V CDR1 and CDR2: SGHTA, FQGTGA. There are 14 residues in the CDR3.

The chain has TRBV7-9 and TRBJ2-7; TRBD2 agrees at 14 bases. Losses at the gene ends were 5 bases for V and 3 bases for J; bases not matched to a gene: 6. This CDR3 comprises 16 residues. Germline CDR1 SEHNR, CDR2 FQNEAQ (reference sequence). The CDR3: CASSPGLAGADYEQYF. CDR3 in DNA: TGTGCCAGCAGCCCGGGACTAGCGGGAGCAGACTACGAGCAGTACTTC.

As for this clone: Other DNA sequences in this sample translate to the same CDR3. The V call is TRBV7-9, the J call TRBJ2-7; 7 positions agree with TRBD1. V lost 5 bases to trimming and J lost 3 bases; unmatched junction nucleotides: 4. The CDR3 is 13 residues long. The V gene's germline CDR1 is SEHNR and CDR2 FQNEAQ (reference sequence). For the CDR3, the DNA is TGTGCCAGCAGCCTGACAGGGTTCTACGAGCAGTACTTC. Amino acid sequence: CASSLTGFYEQYF. Based on the CDR3 plus reference TRBV7-9 and TRBJ2-7, the full variable domain is DTGVSQNPRHKITKRGQNVTFRCDPISEHNRLYWYRQTLGQGPEFLTYFQNEAQLEKSRLLSDRFSAERPKGSFSTLEIQRTEQGDSAMYLCASSLTGFYEQYFGPGTRLTVT.

The chain combines TRBV29-1 with TRBJ2-5; D unresolved. Trimming shortened V by 7 bases and J by 0 bases, and 15 bases separated the two germline ends. Germline-derived CDR1 and CDR2 are SQVTM and ANQGSEA. The CDR3 spans 14 residues. The chain's CDR3 is CSAGRLGNQETQYF. CDR3 bases: TGCAGCGCAGGTCGATTAGGGAACCAAGAGACCCAGTACTTC. Full variable domain (outside the CDR3, taken from reference TRBV29-1 and TRBJ2-5): SAVISQKPSRDICQRGTSLTIQCQVDSQVTMMFWYRQQPGQSLTLIATANQGSEATYESGFVIDKFPISRPNLTFSTLTVSNMSPEDSSIYLCSAGRLGNQETQYFGPGTRLLVL.

The genes are TRBV27 and TRBJ1-5; 9 bases match TRBD1. CDR1 is MNHEY, CDR2 SMNVEV, per germline (reference sequence). The CDR3 extends over 15 amino acids. Trimming cost V 5 bases and J 6 bases; bases outside gene matches: 8. CDR3 sequence: CASSITGGEGQPQHF. The CDR3 bases are TGTGCCAGCAGTATCACAGGGGGCGAAGGTCAGCCCCAGCATTTT.

The chain couples TRBV27 to TRBJ2-7; D is ambiguous. The CDR3 has 16 amino acids. V lost 4 bases, J lost 2 bases, and 18 bases lay in between. Germline V gives CDR1 MNHEY, CDR2 SMNVEV (reference sequence). The CDR3 DNA follows: TGTGCCAGCAGTTATGGCACCGTCAGGCCGGCCTACGAGCAGTACTTC. The encoded protein is CASSYGTVRPAYEQYF.

The chain recombines TRBV15 with TRBJ1-2; TRBD1 agrees at 8 bases. Germline assignment: CDR1 LNHNV and CDR2 YYDKDF (reference sequence). Losses at the gene ends were 3 bases for V and 4 bases for J; bases not matched to a gene: 10. This CDR3 has 16 residues. Here the CDR3 DNA reads TGTGCCACCAGCAGGTCCCAGACAGGGGACGCCTATGGCTACACCTTC. This gives the protein CATSRSQTGDAYGYTF.

The rearrangement joins TRBV14 to TRBJ1-1; a possible D gene is TRBD1 (6 bases). The germline gives CDR1 SGHDN, CDR2 FVKESK. The length of the CDR3 is 17 residues. V lost 1 base, J lost 1 base, and 16 bases lay in between. The CDR3: CASSQVYRDGWNTEAFF. DNA of the CDR3: TGTGCCAGCAGCCAAGTATACAGGGACGGATGGAACACTGAAGCTTTCTTT. Full variable domain (missing parts from reference TRBV14 and TRBJ1-1): EAGVTQFPSHSVIEKGQTVTLRCDPISGHDNLYWYRRVMGKEIKFLLHFVKESKQDESGMPNNRFLAERTGGTYSTLKVQPAELEDSGVYFCASSQVYRDGWNTEAFFGQGTRLTVV.